The entry that follows covers one TCR beta chain sequence. Its specificity is unknown. These data originate in a study of PD-1 blockade in classical Hodgkin lymphoma. Study-wide points: Some patients started nivolumab under 1 year after ASCT, and they were excluded.

Sequencing used immunoSEQ multiplex PCR; TCRdb keeps in-frame clones, though not all of them. The sample yields 30,000 to 40,000 clones, around 90% seen once. Documented time point: cycle 4 day 1 (C4D1), after six to seven weeks of nivolumab. Relapse was seen in all patients after autologous stem cell transplantation, and brentuximab vedotin exposure was variable. Negative selection with magnetic separation was used to purify CD4+ T cells from thawed PBMCs. Best responses included complete response and partial response; otherwise, the best response was progressive disease. Trimming cost V 7 bases and J 3 bases, with 12 bases left between them. Per germline, CDR1 SEHNR and CDR2 FQNEAQ (reference sequence). The CDR3 has 13 residues.

This clonotype was sampled from a human donor with classical Hodgkin lymphoma. The starting material was CD4+ T cells from blood, obtained before the fourth cycle of nivolumab. J is TRBJ1-1 and V is TRBV7-9; the D gene is possibly TRBD1 (5 bases). CDR3 coding DNA: TGTGCCAGCATCTTCATAGGGGACACTGAAGCTTTCTTT. Translated: CASIFIGDTEAFF.